Listed here are 26 T cell receptor beta chains from one sample, sequenced in a study of blood T cell repertoires in COVID-19. The method was immunoSEQ multiplex PCR; TCRdb's version includes in-frame clones alone and lacks a portion of them. Among over 250,000 clones listed, over 75% were seen once. Material: PBMCs or T cells enriched from blood (not recorded which). The receptors were gathered from a woman aged 30 to 39 who had recovered from COVID-19.

This chain joins TRBV2 and TRBJ1-6, with 9 bases identical to TRBD1. The J segment lost 7 bases and the V segment lost 2 bases, leaving 3 bases of the junction unmatched. Germline CDR1 is SNHLY and CDR2 is FYNNEI. The CDR3 covers 15 residues. The CDR3 region has the DNA TGTGCCAGCAGTGAAACAGGGGGCGAGAATTCACCCCTCCACTTT. It translates to CASSETGGENSPLHF. The entire variable domain, with the rest obtained from reference TRBV2 and TRBJ1-6, is as follows: EPEVTQTPSHQVTQMGQEVILRCVPISNHLYFYWYRQILGQKVEFLVSFYNNEISEKSEIFDDQFSVERPDGSNFTLKIRSTKLEDSAMYFCASSETGGENSPLHFGNGTRLTVT.

This chain links TRBV2 with TRBJ2-1; 13 bases agree with TRBD2. CDR3 size: 20 residues. V lost 1 base, J lost 0 bases, and 9 bases stayed unmatched. CDR1 is SNHLY, CDR2 FYNNEI, per germline. The CDR3 spells CASSEEEGLAGPSSYNEQFF. In DNA, the CDR3 is TGTGCCAGCAGTGAAGAGGAGGGACTAGCGGGGCCTTCCTCCTACAATGAGCAGTTCTTC.

The chain links TRBV25-1 to TRBJ2-1; D is perhaps TRBD2 (8 bases). V dropped 6 bases and J dropped 4 bases, with 19 bases sitting between them. This CDR3 comprises 16 residues. Per germline, CDR1 MGHDK and CDR2 SYGVNS. This CDR3 reads CASRRTGGRIYNEQFF. CDR3 DNA sequence: TGTGCCAGCAGACGGACAGGCGGGAGGATTTACAATGAGCAGTTCTTC.

Concerning this clone: Other DNA sequences in the same sample also yield this CDR3. The rearrangement joins TRBV3-1 (or the pseudogene TRBV3-2) to TRBJ2-3; possibly TRBD2 for D (6 bases). This CDR3 has 15 amino acids. CDR1 and CDR2 from the germline V gene are LGHDT and YNNKEL (reference sequence). Trimming cost V 4 bases and J 3 bases, with 14 bases left between them. CDR3 protein: CASSLRLGGTDTQYF. The CDR3, as DNA: TGTGCCAGCAGCCTCCGACTAGGAGGAACAGATACGCAGTATTTT.

This rearrangement joins TRBV4-2 to TRBJ1-4; no reliable D call. CDR3 size: 14 residues. The V end was cut by 3 bases, the J end by 8 bases, with 13 bases between. Germline V CDR1 and CDR2: LGHNA, YNFKEQ. The CDR3 sequence: CASSHLPGEEKLFF. CDR3 nucleotides: TGTGCCAGCAGCCATTTACCCGGGGAAGAAAAACTGTTTTTT.

This sequence joins TRBV7-9 and TRBJ1-2; D is unclear. Germline lookup yields CDR1 SEHNR and CDR2 FQNEAQ (reference sequence). V was cut by 1 base and J by 4 bases, with 7 bases left in between. The CDR3 sequence is 13 residues long. CDR3 coding DNA: TGTGCCAGCAGCTTAGTGGAGGGCTATGGCTACACCTTC. Residues: CASSLVEGYGYTF.

In this sample, this clone turned up once. Here the CDR3 reads CASSPSGTGGRQFF. The DNA for the CDR3 is TGTGCCAGCAGCCCCTCCGGGACAGGGGGCCGGCAGTTCTTC. V is TRBV11-3 and J is TRBJ2-1; 12 bases map to TRBD1. The germline V gene has CDR1 SGHNT and CDR2 YENEEA. The CDR3 sequence is 14 residues long. V lost 5 bases and J lost 12; bases outside the gene matches: 8.

The chain combines TRBV27 with TRBJ2-1; TRBD1 might be the D (5 bases). Germline V gene data show CDR1 as MNHEY and CDR2 as SMNVEV (reference sequence). The CDR3 has 15 residues. The V and J ends lost 3 bases and 9 bases respectively, with 18 bases between them. The CDR3 is CASSLGLTGLGEQFF. The CDR3 region has the DNA TGTGCCAGCAGTTTGGGTCTCACAGGTCTCGGTGAGCAGTTCTTC.

The chain couples TRBV6-5 to TRBJ1-2; 7 nucleotides match TRBD1. Per the germline V gene, CDR1 is MNHEY and CDR2 is SVGAGI. Trimming at V came to 6 bases and at J to 7 bases, leaving 5 bases not matched to a gene. CDR3 length: 12 amino acids. The CDR3 bases are TGTGCCAGCAGCCAGGGGGGCGGTGGCTACACCTTC. Amino acids: CASSQGGGGYTF.

The chain uses TRBV18 and TRBJ1-2; no reliable D call. The CDR3 totals 15 residues. Germline V gene sequence: CDR1 KGHSH, CDR2 LQKENI. Trimming took 3 bases from V and 4 from J, leaving 15 bases between them. The CDR3 sequence is CASSPTRGEGYGYTF. The CDR3 DNA follows: TGTGCCAGCTCACCGACCCGGGGAGAGGGCTATGGCTACACCTTC.

This clone appeared once. The chain uses TRBV6-5 and TRBJ2-1, with 7 bases fitting TRBD2. Germline CDR1 and CDR2: MNHEY and SVGAGI. V shed 2 bases, J shed 7 bases, and the junction held 8 bases outside the gene matches. The CDR3 is 15 amino acids. CDR3 residues: CASSYGGLAVNEQFF. The CDR3 nucleotides are TGTGCCAGCAGTTACGGCGGCCTAGCGGTGAATGAGCAGTTCTTC.

This clone was detected only a few times. The chain recombines TRBV19 with TRBJ2-7; TRBD1 agrees at 8 bases. The CDR3 spans 13 residues. CDR1 LNHDA and CDR2 SQIVND come from the germline V gene (reference sequence). Trimming removed 7 bases from V and 7 bases from J; junction bases left unmatched: 9. DNA of the CDR3: TGTGCCAGTAAGGAGACAGGGGTAAGGGAGCAGTACTTC. Translation gives CASKETGVREQYF.

The chain employs TRBV11-3 and TRBJ2-2; 12 nucleotides line up with TRBD2. The V and J ends lost 4 bases and 3 bases, in that order; junction bases with no gene match: 6. CDR3 length: 17 amino acids. Germline loops: CDR1 SGHNT, CDR2 YENEEA. As DNA, the CDR3 is TGTGCCAGCAGCTCACTAGCGGGGGGCTCGGACACCGGGGAGCTGTTTTTT. Its protein product is CASSSLAGGSDTGELFF.

The rearrangement joins TRBV6-2 or TRBV6-3 to TRBJ1-6, with TRBD1 matching over 8 bases. The J segment lost 8 bases and the V segment lost 3 bases, leaving 6 bases of the junction unmatched. The CDR3 runs 15 residues. CDR1 is MNHEY and CDR2 is SVGEGT in the germline V gene. CDR3 nucleotides: TGTGCCAGCAGTTATAACCGGGACAGGTATTCACCCCTCCACTTT. It yields the protein CASSYNRDRYSPLHF.

About this clone: Additional DNA sequences in this sample encode the identical CDR3. The rearrangement joins TRBV2 to TRBJ1-6; 7 positions agree with TRBD1. Germline V gene lookup returns CDR1 SNHLY and CDR2 FYNNEI. This CDR3 spans 14 amino acids. The junction had 3 bases not matched to a gene; V was cut back by 4 bases and J by 6 bases. CDR3 in amino acids: CASSGGTVNSPLHF. The CDR3 bases are TGTGCCAGCAGTGGAGGGACAGTTAATTCACCCCTCCACTTT.

This chain joins TRBV7-9 and TRBJ2-1; no definite D call. The CDR3 is 13 residues long. CDR1 and CDR2 (germline): SEHNR, FQNEAQ (reference sequence). Trimming took 1 base from V and 6 from J, leaving 7 bases between them. The CDR3: CASSLGSVNEQFF. The CDR3 region has the DNA TGTGCCAGCAGCTTAGGGTCGGTCAATGAGCAGTTCTTC.

J is TRBJ1-6 and V is TRBV5-6; 10 positions match TRBD1. The CDR3 has 15 residues. The germline V gene has CDR1 SGHDT and CDR2 YYEEEE. Unmatched junction bases numbered 7, after V lost 4 bases and J lost 9 bases. As DNA, the CDR3 is TGTGCCAGCAGCCGTCCGGGACAGGGGAGTTCACCCCTCCACTTT. As protein: CASSRPGQGSSPLHF. The full variable domain, completed using reference TRBV5-6 and TRBJ1-6, is DAGVTQSPTHLIKTRGQQVTLRCSPKSGHDTVSWYQQALGQGPQFIFQYYEEEERQRGNFPDRFSGHQFPNYSSELNVNALLLGDSALYLCASSRPGQGSSPLHFGNGTRLTVT.

This chain uses TRBV30 with TRBJ1-2; a possible D gene is TRBD1 (5 bases). The CDR3 is 13 residues long. V dropped 0 bases and J dropped 8 bases, with 13 bases sitting between them. The germline V gene encodes CDR1 GTSNPN and CDR2 SVGIG (reference sequence). In DNA, the CDR3 is TGTGCCTGGAGTGTGGGGGACTGGAGGGGCTACACCTTC. It yields the protein CAWSVGDWRGYTF.

CDR3 in amino acids: CASSPDFSGNTIYF. CDR3 sequence (DNA): TGTGCCAGCAGCCCGGACTTCTCTGGAAACACCATATATTTT. The chain couples TRBV5-6 to TRBJ1-3, with D unclear. Germline CDR1 and CDR2: SGHDT and YYEEEE. Trimming removed 4 bases from V and 0 bases from J, with 8 bases in between. This CDR3 contains 14 residues.

The V gene is TRBV9, the J gene TRBJ2-3; 7 nucleotides line up with TRBD2. In germline, CDR1 is SGDLS, CDR2 YYNGEE. The CDR3 covers 20 residues. V lost 0 bases to trimming and J lost 4 bases; unmatched junction nucleotides: 20. The CDR3 sequence is CASSVGSRMGGLEVPDTQYF. As DNA, the CDR3 is TGTGCCAGCAGCGTAGGCTCGCGTATGGGAGGGTTAGAGGTCCCAGATACGCAGTATTTT.

V usage is TRBV27 and J usage is TRBJ2-5; 7 nucleotides align to TRBD2. V lost 6 bases to trimming and J lost 5 bases; unmatched junction nucleotides: 6. The germline V gene has CDR1 MNHEY and CDR2 SMNVEV (reference sequence). CDR3 size: 13 residues. This chain's CDR3 is CASSQRGHETQYF. CDR3 bases: TGTGCCAGCAGCCAGCGGGGTCACGAGACCCAGTACTTC.

This sequence joins TRBV6-1 and TRBJ1-5; the match to TRBD1 covers 7 bases. This CDR3 has 14 amino acids. Per germline, CDR1 MNHNS and CDR2 SASEGT. The J segment lost 7 bases and the V segment lost 0 bases, leaving 3 bases of the junction unmatched. DNA of the CDR3: TGTGCCAGCAGTGAAGCAGGGGGCAGACAGCCCCAGCATTTT. Its translation: CASSEAGGRQPQHF.

This rearrangement joins TRBV24-1 to TRBJ2-1, with D tentatively TRBD1 (5 bases). The germline V gene encodes CDR1 KGHDR and CDR2 SFDVKD. The germline V and J ends were trimmed by 4 bases and 9 bases, with 15 bases remaining between them. This CDR3 region has 14 residues. The chain's CDR3 is CATSEHGDQGEQFF. For the CDR3, the DNA is TGTGCCACCAGTGAACACGGAGATCAGGGTGAGCAGTTCTTC.

The V call is TRBV11-2, the J call TRBJ1-2, with a possible D match to TRBD1 (5 bases). The V end lost 1 base, the J end lost 0 bases, and 9 bases lay between the germline ends. Looked up from germline, CDR1 is SGHAT and CDR2 is FQNNGV. The CDR3 loop spans 15 amino acids. This CDR3 reads CASSLGTPTNYGYTF. The CDR3 nucleotides are TGTGCCAGCAGCTTAGGGACACCGACTAACTATGGCTACACCTTC.

The CDR3 DNA follows: TGTGCCAGCAGTAAAGGGACACCTCGATTTGGGGATGAGCAGTTCTTC. Translating it yields CASSKGTPRFGDEQFF. The chain employs TRBV2 and TRBJ2-1, with a possible D match to TRBD1 (6 bases). Trimming took off 5 bases at V and 8 bases at J, with 22 bases between the two ends. From germline, CDR1 is SNHLY and CDR2 FYNNEI. The CDR3 loop spans 16 amino acids.

To note about this clone: A read error is possible here, since a much larger clone lies one base away. Other DNA sequences within the sample encode an identical CDR3. The chain combines TRBV5-4 with TRBJ1-1; no firm D call. Germline lookup yields CDR1 SGHNT and CDR2 YYREEE (reference sequence). V was trimmed by 4 bases and J by 0 bases, leaving 7 bases between them. CDR3 length: 13 amino acids. The CDR3 is CASSPGMNTEAFF. In DNA form, the CDR3 reads TGTGCCAGCAGCCCGGGGATGAACACTGAAGCTTTCTTT.